This T cell receptor (beta chain) stems from a study of cytomegalovirus exposure and HLA in healthy donors. Per germline, CDR1 SGHNT and CDR2 YYREEE (reference sequence). This CDR3 has 16 residues. J lost 5 bases, V lost 4 bases, and 6 bases had no gene match. Both 60 Vbeta primers and 13 Jbeta primers went into the PCR. Assay used: immunoSEQ multiplex PCR; TCRdb lists only in-frame clones, some missing. The table includes 160,000 or so clones, over 65% detected once. The J gene is TRBJ2-3, the V gene TRBV5-4; 14 bases are a match to TRBD2. The material sequenced was PBMCs. This TCR was recovered from a middle-aged woman in good health and CMV-seronegative. The CDR3 is CASSKGTSGGGDTQYF. CDR3 sequence (DNA): TGTGCCAGCAGCAAAGGGACTAGCGGGGGTGGAGATACGCAGTATTTT.